This record covers a single TCR beta chain. Its antigen is undetermined. The ends were cut back, 8 bases at V and 11 bases at J, with 16 bases in the middle. This CDR3 is 12 amino acids long. Germline CDR1 and CDR2: MNHEY and SMNVEV (reference sequence). The sample comes from a study of OX40 agonist ivuxolimab in advanced cancers. General study results and limits: Partial responders treated at 0.1-3.0 mg/kg exhibited clonal expansion among the lowest measured.

Sequencing was performed with immunoSEQ multiplex PCR; in TCRdb, only in-frame clones are kept and a portion is missing. The data hold about 60,000 clones, with about 88% observed a single time. The rearrangement joins TRBV27 to TRBJ2-1; D is unresolved. The source is an adult with an advanced solid tumor such as melanoma, head and neck, liver or kidney cancer. This sample comprised CD4+ or CD8+ T cells sorted from blood, obtained in a trial of the OX40 agonist ivuxolimab. The CDR3 here is CASAQERPKQFF. Here the CDR3 DNA reads TGTGCCAGCGCCCAAGAGAGGCCCAAGCAGTTCTTC.